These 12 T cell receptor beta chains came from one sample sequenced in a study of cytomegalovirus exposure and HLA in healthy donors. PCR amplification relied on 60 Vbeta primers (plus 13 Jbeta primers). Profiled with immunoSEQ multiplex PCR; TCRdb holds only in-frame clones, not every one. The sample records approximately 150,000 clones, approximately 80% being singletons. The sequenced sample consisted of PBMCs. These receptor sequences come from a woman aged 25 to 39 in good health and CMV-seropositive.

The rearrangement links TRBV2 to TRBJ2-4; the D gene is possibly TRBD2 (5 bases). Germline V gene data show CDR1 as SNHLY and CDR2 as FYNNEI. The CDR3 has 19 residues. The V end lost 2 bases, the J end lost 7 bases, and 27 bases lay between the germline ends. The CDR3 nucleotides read TGTGCCAGCAGTGAACGGGATAGGGCATCCCCTCTTCCGGCGAACATTCAGTACTTC. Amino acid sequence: CASSERDRASPLPANIQYF. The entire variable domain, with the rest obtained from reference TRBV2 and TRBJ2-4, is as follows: EPEVTQTPSHQVTQMGQEVILRCVPISNHLYFYWYRQILGQKVEFLVSFYNNEISEKSEIFDDQFSVERPDGSNFTLKIRSTKLEDSAMYFCASSERDRASPLPANIQYFGAGTRLSVL.

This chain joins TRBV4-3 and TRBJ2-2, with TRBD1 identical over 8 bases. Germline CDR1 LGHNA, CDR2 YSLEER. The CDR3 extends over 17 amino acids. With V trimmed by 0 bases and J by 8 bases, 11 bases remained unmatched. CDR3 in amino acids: CASSQDRPGGASGELFF. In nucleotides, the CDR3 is TGCGCCAGCAGCCAAGATCGGCCAGGGGGCGCGTCGGGGGAGCTGTTTTTT.

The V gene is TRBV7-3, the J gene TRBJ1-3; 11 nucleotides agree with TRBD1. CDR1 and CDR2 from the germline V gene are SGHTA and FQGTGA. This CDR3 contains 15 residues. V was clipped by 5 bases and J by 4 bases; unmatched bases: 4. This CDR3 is CASSRGQGDGNTIYF. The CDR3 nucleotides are TGTGCCAGCAGCAGGGGACAGGGGGACGGAAACACCATATATTTT. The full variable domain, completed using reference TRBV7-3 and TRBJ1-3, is GAGVSQTPSNKVTEKGKYVELRCDPISGHTALYWYRQSLGQGPEFLIYFQGTGAADDSGLPNDRFFAVRPEGSVSTLKIQRTERGDSAVYLCASSRGQGDGNTIYFGEGSWLTVV.

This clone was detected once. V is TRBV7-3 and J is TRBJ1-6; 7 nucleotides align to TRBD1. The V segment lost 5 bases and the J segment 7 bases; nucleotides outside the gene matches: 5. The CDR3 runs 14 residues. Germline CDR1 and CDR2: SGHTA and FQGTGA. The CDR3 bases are TGTGCCAGCAGCAAGGGACAGCCAAATTCACCCCTCCACTTT. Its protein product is CASSKGQPNSPLHF.

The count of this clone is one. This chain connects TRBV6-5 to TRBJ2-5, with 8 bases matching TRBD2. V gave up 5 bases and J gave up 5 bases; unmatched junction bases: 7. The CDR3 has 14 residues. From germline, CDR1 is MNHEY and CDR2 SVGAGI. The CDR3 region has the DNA TGTGCCAGCAGTCCGGGACTAGGAGGGGAGACCCAGTACTTC. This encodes CASSPGLGGETQYF.

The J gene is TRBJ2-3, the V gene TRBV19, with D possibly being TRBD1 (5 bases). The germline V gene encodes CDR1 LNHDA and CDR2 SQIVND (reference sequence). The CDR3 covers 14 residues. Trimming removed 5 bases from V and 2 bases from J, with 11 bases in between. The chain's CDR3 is CASSPGHDTDTQYF. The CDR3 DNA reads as TGTGCCAGTAGTCCAGGACACGACACAGATACGCAGTATTTT.

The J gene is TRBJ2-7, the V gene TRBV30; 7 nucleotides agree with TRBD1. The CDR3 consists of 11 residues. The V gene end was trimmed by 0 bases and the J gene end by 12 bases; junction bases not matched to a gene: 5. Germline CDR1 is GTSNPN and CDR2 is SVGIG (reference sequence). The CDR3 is CAWSVLTGLYF. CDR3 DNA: TGTGCCTGGAGTGTACTGACAGGGTTGTACTTC.

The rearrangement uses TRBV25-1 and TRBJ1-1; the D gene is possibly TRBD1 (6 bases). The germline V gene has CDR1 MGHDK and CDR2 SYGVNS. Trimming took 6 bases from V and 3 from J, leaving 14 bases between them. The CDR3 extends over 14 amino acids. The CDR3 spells CASSQQGRDTEAFF. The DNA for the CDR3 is TGTGCCAGCAGCCAACAGGGTAGGGACACTGAAGCTTTCTTT. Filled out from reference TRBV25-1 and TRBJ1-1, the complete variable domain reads EADIYQTPRYLVIGTGKKITLECSQTMGHDKMYWYQQDPGMELHLIHYSYGVNSTEKGDLSSESTVSRIRTEHFPLTLESARPSHTSQYLCASSQQGRDTEAFFGQGTRLTVV.

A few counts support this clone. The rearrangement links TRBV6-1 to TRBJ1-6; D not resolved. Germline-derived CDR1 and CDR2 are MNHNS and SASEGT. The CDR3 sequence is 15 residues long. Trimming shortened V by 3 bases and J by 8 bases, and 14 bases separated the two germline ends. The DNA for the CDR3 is TGTGCCAGCAGTGAGGCTGACCTAGATTATTCACCCCTCCACTTT. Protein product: CASSEADLDYSPLHF.

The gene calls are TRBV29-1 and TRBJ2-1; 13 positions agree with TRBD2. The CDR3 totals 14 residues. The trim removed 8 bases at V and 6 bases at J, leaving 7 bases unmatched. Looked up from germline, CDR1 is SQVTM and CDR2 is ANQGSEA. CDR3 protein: CSLLGLAGINEQFF. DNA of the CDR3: TGCAGCCTCCTGGGACTAGCGGGGATCAATGAGCAGTTCTTC.

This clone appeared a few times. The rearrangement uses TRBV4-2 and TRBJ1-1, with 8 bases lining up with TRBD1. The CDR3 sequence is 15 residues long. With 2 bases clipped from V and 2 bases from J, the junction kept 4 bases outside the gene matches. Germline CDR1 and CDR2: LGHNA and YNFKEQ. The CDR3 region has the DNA TGTGCCAGCAGCCAACGGGACAGGCCAAACACTGAAGCTTTCTTT. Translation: CASSQRDRPNTEAFF.

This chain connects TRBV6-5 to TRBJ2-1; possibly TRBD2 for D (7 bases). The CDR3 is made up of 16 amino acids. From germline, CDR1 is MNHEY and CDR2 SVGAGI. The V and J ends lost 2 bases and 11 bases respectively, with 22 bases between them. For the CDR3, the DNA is TGTGCCAGCAGTTACGGGGGGGCGAAAAAGACCTCTCAGCAGTTCTTC. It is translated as CASSYGGAKKTSQQFF.